The T cell receptor (beta chain) under discussion was sequenced for a study of cytomegalovirus exposure and HLA in healthy donors. Study-level background: The roughly 120 validation repertoires, a later analysis reported, used the same platform as the 666 repertoires from the first cohort.

Regarding the study as a whole: Among the CMV-associated chains, a few were confirmed in vitro as specific for CMV antigens. It was 150 to 200 TCR beta chains that were listed as cytomegalovirus-associated.

Some clones are missing from TCRdb's copy, which holds only in-frame ones; the method was immunoSEQ multiplex PCR. The sample has about 150,000 clones, nearly 90% seen once. Worth noting for this clone: Antigen: not known.

The J segment lost 6 bases and the V segment lost 0 bases, leaving 11 bases of the junction unmatched. CDR1 MGHRA and CDR2 YSYEKL come from the germline V gene. The CDR3 extends over 16 amino acids. The sequence was obtained from a woman in her late teens or twenties in good health and CMV-seropositive. Sequencing input: PBMCs. The chain carries TRBV4-1 and TRBJ2-7; 7 positions match TRBD1. For the CDR3, the DNA is TGCGCCAGCAGCCAAGAGACAGGGTTCCAGCGCCGCGAGCAGTACTTC. Amino acids: CASSQETGFQRREQYF.